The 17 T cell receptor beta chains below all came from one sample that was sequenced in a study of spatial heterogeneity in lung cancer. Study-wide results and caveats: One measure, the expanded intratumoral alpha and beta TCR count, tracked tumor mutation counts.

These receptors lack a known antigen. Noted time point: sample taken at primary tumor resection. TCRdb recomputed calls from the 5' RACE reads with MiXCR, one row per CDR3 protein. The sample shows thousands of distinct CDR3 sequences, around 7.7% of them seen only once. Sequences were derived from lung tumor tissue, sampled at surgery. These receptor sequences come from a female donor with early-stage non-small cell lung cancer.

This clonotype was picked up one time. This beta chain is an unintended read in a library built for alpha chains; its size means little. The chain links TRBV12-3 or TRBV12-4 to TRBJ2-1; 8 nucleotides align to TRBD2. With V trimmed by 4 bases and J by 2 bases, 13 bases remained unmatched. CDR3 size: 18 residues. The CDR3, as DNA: TGTGCCAGCAGTTCTACCCTCGCTAGCGGGTCCCCCTACAATGAGCAGTTCTTC. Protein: CASSSTLASGSPYNEQFF.

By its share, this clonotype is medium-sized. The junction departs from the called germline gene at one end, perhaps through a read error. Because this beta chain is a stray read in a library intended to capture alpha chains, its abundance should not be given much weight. The CDR3 bases are TGTGCCAGCAGTGATTCCTTCGAGCAGTACTTC. Its protein product is CASSDSFEQYF. This chain links TRBV2 with TRBJ2-7, with D uncertain. Germline CDR1 and CDR2: SNHLY and FYNNEI. There are 11 residues in the CDR3.

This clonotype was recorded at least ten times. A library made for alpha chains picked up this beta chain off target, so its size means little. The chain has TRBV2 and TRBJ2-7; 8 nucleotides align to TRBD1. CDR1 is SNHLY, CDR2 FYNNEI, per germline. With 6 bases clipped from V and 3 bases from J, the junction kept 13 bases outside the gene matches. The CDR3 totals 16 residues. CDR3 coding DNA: TGTGCCAGCAGATCCGGGACAGGCCTTGGAGGCTACGAGCAGTACTTC. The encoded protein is CASRSGTGLGGYEQYF.

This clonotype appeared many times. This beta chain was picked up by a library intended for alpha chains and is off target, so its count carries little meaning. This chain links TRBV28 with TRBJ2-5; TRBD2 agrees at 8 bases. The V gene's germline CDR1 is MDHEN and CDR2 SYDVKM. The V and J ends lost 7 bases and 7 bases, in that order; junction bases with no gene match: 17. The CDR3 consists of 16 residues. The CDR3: CASMLIFGAGEGTQYF. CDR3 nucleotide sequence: TGTGCCAGCATGCTCATTTTTGGAGCGGGAGAGGGGACCCAGTACTTC.

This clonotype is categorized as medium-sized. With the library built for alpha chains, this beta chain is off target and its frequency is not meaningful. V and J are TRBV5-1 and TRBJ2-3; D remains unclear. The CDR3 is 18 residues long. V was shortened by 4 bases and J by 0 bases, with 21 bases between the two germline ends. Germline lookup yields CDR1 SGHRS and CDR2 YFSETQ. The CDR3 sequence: CASSAFGPKNTSTDTQYF. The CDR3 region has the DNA TGCGCCAGCAGCGCATTTGGACCGAAGAACACTAGCACAGATACGCAGTATTTT. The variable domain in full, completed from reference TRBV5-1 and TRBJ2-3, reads KAGVTQTPRYLIKTRGQQVTLSCSPISGHRSVSWYQQTPGQGLQFLFEYFSETQRNKGNFPGRFSGRQFSNSRSEMNVSTLELGDSALYLCASSAFGPKNTSTDTQYFGPGTRLTVL.

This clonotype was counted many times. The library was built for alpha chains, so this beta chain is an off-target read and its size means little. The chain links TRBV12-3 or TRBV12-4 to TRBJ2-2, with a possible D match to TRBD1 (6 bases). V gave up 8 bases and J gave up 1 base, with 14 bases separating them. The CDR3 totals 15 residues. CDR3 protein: CASVPGHLNTGELFF. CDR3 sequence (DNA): TGTGCCAGCGTCCCGGGACATCTGAACACCGGGGAGCTGTTTTTT.

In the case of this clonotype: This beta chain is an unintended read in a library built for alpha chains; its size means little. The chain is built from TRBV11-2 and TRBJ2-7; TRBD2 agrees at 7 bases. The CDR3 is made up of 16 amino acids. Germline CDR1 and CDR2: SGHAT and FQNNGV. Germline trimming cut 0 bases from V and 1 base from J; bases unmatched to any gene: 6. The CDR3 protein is CASSLDRAAGSYEQYF. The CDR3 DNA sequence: TGTGCCAGCAGCTTAGATCGCGCAGCGGGGTCCTACGAGCAGTACTTC. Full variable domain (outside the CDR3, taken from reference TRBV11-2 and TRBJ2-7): EAGVAQSPRYKIIEKRQSVAFWCNPISGHATLYWYQQILGQGPKLLIQFQNNGVVDDSQLPKDRFSAERLKGVDSTLKIQPAKLEDSAVYLCASSLDRAAGSYEQYFGPGTRLTVT.

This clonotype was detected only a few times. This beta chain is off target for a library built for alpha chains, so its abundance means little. Here the CDR3 reads CSVEASATDTQYF. In nucleotides, the CDR3 is TGCAGCGTTGAGGCTAGCGCCACAGATACGCAGTATTTT. This sequence joins TRBV29-1 and TRBJ2-3; a weak D match, TRBD2 (6 bases). CDR3 size: 13 residues. V lost 3 bases, J lost 2 bases, and 9 bases lay in between. CDR1 is SQVTM and CDR2 is ANQGSEA in the germline V gene.

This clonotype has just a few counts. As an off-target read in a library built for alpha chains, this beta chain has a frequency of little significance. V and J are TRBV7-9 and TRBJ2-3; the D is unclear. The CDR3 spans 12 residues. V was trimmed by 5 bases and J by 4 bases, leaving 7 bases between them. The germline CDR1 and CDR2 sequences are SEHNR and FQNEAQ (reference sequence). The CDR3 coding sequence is TGTGCCAGCAGCAGAGCCGCAGATACGCAGTATTTT. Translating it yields CASSRAADTQYF.

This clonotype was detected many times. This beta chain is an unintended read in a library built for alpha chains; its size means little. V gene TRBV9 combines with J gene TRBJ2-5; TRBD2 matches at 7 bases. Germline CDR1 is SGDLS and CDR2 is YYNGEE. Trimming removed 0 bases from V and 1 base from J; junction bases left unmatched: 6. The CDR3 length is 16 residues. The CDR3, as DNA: TGTGCCAGCAGCGTAGGTAGCGGGTCTTCCCAAGAGACCCAGTACTTC. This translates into CASSVGSGSSQETQYF.

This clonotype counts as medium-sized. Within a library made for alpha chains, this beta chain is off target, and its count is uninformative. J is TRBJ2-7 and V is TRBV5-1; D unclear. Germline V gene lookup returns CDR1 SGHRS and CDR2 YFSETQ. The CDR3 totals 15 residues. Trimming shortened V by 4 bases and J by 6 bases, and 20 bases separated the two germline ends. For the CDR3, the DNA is TGCGCCAGCAGCCAACTCGGAAACGAGGATCGCGAGCAGTACTTC. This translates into CASSQLGNEDREQYF.

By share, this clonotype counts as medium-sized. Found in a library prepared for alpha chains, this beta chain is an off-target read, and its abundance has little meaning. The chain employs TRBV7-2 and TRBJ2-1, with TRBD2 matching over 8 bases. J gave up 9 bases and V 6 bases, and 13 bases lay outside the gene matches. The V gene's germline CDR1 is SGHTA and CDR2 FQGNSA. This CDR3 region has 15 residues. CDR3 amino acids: CASRELAAPMAEQFF. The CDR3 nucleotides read TGTGCCAGCAGAGAACTAGCGGCCCCCATGGCTGAGCAGTTCTTC.

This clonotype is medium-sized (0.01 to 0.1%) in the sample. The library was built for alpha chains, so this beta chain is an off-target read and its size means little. CDR3 sequence: CASRELLGGYNEQFF. The CDR3 nucleotides read TGTGCCAGCAGGGAGTTGCTGGGCGGATACAATGAGCAGTTCTTC. The rearrangement links TRBV6-1 to TRBJ2-1; no clear D gene. V gave up 6 bases and J gave up 4 bases, with 16 bases separating them. This CDR3 is 15 amino acids long. CDR1 is MNHNS, CDR2 SASEGT, per germline.

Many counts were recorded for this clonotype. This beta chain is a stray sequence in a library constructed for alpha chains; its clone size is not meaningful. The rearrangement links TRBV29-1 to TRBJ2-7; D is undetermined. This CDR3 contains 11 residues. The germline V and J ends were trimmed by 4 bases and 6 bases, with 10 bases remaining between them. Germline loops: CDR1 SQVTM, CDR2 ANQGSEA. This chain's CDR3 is CSVARASEQYF. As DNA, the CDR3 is TGCAGCGTTGCTCGGGCTTCCGAGCAGTACTTC.

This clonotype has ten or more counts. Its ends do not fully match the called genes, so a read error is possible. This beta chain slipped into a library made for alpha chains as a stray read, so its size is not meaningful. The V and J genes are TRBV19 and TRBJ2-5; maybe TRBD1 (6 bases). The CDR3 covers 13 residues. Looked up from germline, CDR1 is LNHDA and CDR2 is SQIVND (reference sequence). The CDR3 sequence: CASSIAGQATQYF. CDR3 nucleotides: TGTGCCAGTAGTATAGCGGGACAAGCGACCCAGTACTTC. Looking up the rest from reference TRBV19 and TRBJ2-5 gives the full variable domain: DGGITQSPKYLFRKEGQNVTLSCEQNLNHDAMYWYRQDPGQGLRLIYYSQIVNDFQKGDIAEGYSVSREKKESFPLTVTSAQKNPTAFYLCASSIAGQATQYFGPGTRLLVL.

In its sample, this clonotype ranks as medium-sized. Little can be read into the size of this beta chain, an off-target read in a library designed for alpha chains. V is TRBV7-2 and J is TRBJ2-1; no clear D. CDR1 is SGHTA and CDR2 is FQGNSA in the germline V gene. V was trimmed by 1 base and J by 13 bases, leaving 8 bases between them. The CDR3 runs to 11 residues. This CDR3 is CASSLELGQFF. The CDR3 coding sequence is TGTGCCAGCAGCTTAGAGCTGGGACAGTTCTTC.

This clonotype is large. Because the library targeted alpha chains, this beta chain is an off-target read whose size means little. This CDR3 is CASSPRTLNTGELFF. The CDR3 DNA reads TGTGCCAGCAGCCCTAGGACCCTAAACACCGGGGAGCTGTTTTTT. The chain recombines TRBV9 with TRBJ2-2; unclear D gene. Trimming cost V 4 bases and J 2 bases, with 12 bases left between them. The CDR3 has 15 residues. Germline V gene lookup returns CDR1 SGDLS and CDR2 YYNGEE.